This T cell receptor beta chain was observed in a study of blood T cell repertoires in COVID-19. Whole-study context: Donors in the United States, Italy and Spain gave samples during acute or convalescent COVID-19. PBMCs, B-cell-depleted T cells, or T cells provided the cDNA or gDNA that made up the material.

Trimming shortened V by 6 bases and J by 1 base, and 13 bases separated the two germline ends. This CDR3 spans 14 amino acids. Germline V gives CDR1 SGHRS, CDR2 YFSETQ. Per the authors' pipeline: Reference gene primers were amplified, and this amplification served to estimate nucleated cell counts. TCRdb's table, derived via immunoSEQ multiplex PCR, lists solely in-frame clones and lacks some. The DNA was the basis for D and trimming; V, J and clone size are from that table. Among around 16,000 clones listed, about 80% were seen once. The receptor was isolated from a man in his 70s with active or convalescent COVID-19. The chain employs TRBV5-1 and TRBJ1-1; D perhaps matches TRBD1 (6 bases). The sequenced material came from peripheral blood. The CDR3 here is CASNGGAQNTEAFF. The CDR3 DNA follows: TGCGCCAGCAACGGGGGGGCCCAGAACACTGAAGCTTTCTTT.